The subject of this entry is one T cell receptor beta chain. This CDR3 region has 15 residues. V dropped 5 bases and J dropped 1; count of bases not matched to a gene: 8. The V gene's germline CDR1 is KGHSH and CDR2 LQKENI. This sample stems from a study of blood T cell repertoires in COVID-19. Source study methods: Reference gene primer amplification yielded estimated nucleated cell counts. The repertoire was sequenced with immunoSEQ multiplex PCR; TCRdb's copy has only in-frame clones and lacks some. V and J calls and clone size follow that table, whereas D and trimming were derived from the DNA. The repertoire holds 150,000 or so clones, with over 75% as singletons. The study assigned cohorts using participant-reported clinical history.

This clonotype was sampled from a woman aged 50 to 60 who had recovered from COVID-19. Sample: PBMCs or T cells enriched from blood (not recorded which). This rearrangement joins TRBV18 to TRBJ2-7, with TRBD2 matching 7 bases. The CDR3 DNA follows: TGTGCCAGCTCATCCCGGGGCGGGAGTTCCTACGAGCAGTACTTC. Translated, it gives CASSSRGGSSYEQYF.